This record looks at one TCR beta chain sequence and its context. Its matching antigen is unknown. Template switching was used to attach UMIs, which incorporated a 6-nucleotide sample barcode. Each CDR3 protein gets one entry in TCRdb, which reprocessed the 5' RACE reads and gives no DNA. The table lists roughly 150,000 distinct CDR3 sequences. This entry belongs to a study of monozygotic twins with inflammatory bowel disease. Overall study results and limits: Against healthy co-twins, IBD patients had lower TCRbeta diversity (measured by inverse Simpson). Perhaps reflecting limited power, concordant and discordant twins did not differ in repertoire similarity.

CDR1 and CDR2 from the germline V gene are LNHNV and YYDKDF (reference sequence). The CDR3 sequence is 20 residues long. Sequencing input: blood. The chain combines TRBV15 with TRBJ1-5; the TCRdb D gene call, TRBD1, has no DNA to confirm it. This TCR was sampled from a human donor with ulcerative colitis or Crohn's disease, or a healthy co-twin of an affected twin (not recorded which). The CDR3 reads CATSRDRRQLGFNSNQPQHF.